Each of the 24 T cell receptor beta chains below was sequenced from the same sample in a study of T-cell reconstitution after alpha-beta-depleted transplantation in children. The study's findings and limits: After one year, T-cell counts and TCRbeta diversity mostly came from new T cells.

These receptors have no known antigen. The TCRbeta library incorporated unique molecular identifiers. TCRdb used MiXCR to reprocess the PCR reads, holding one entry per CDR3 protein. The profile shows around 270,000 distinct CDR3 sequences, roughly 7.8% of them singletons. The specimen comprised peripheral blood, sampled 360 days after TCRalphabeta/CD19-depleted stem cell transplant. The receptor set was obtained from a female patient aged 2-9 years who had a stem cell transplant for Fanconi anemia, so the T cells may come from the graft donor.

This clonotype showed up many times. The chain joins TRBV20-1 to TRBJ1-5; unclear D gene. The germline CDR1 and CDR2 sequences are DFQATT and SNEGSKA (reference sequence). CDR3 length equals 16 residues. Trimming stripped 2 bases from V and 0 bases from J, with 14 bases between. The CDR3 coding sequence is TGCAGTGCTAGACCCCCCCAACCGAGTAGCAATCAGCCCCAGCATTTT. This codes for CSARPPQPSSNQPQHF.

This clonotype showed up many times. The V call is TRBV20-1, the J call TRBJ2-4; 9 bases agree with TRBD2. This CDR3 contains 14 residues. Looked up from germline, CDR1 is DFQATT and CDR2 is SNEGSKA (reference sequence). The CDR3 spells CTSSAGSGRNIQYF. In DNA form, the CDR3 reads TGCACCTCCTCCGCCGGTAGCGGGAGAAACATTCAGTACTTC.

This clonotype was seen at least ten times. This chain uses TRBV18 with TRBJ2-5; D call uncertain. The length of the CDR3 is 14 residues. The germline V and J ends were trimmed by 3 bases and 5 bases, with 13 bases remaining between them. Germline CDR1 KGHSH, CDR2 LQKENI. This chain's CDR3 is CASSPLGELETQYF. CDR3 DNA: TGTGCCAGCTCACCCTTGGGCGAGTTGGAGACCCAGTACTTC.

This clonotype was detected many times. The CDR3 protein is CASSQGGFWRTNEQFF. CDR3 DNA: TGTGCCAGCAGCCAAGGGGGGTTTTGGCGCACCAATGAGCAGTTCTTC. The J gene is TRBJ2-1, the V gene TRBV3-1, with D perhaps matching TRBD1 or TRBD2 (5 bases each). Germline CDR1 reads LGHDT; CDR2 reads YNNKEL (reference sequence). The CDR3 covers 16 residues. Trimming took off 1 base at V and 6 bases at J, with 16 bases between the two ends.

This clonotype showed up just a few times. This chain connects TRBV7-2 to TRBJ1-3; 9 nucleotides match TRBD1. The CDR3 is made up of 15 amino acids. The V and J ends lost 3 bases and 4 bases, in that order; junction bases with no gene match: 4. The V gene's germline CDR1 is SGHTA and CDR2 FQGNSA. The CDR3 DNA follows: TGTGCCAGCAGCTTTAACAGGGGGCAGGGAAACACCATATATTTT. Protein product: CASSFNRGQGNTIYF.

The rearrangement links TRBV7-9 to TRBJ1-1; D gene unclear. Trimming removed 5 bases from V and 4 bases from J, with 14 bases in between. Germline CDR1 reads SEHNR; CDR2 reads FQNEAQ (reference sequence). The CDR3 extends over 14 amino acids. The DNA for the CDR3 is TGTGCCAGCAGCCCGAGCTTCTTGGGCACTGAAGCTTTCTTT. It yields the protein CASSPSFLGTEAFF.

There are a few counts of this clonotype. The chain joins TRBV7-3 to TRBJ2-3; D remains unclear. The CDR3 sequence is 15 residues long. From germline, CDR1 is SGHTA and CDR2 FQGTGA. Trimming removed 5 bases at V and 4 bases at J, with 16 bases between. The CDR3 DNA follows: TGTGCCAGCAGCATAGGCCCGCAACCAGCAGATACGCAGTATTTT. This gives the protein CASSIGPQPADTQYF.

The rearrangement uses TRBV6-1 and TRBJ2-1, with 11 bases fitting TRBD1. After removal of 6 bases from V and 1 base from J, the junction contained 5 bases not matched to a gene. CDR3 size: 16 residues. The germline gives CDR1 MNHNS, CDR2 SASEGT. The CDR3 region has the DNA TGTGCCAGCAGCTTGGGACAGGGGGAGTCCTACAATGAGCAGTTCTTC. As protein: CASSLGQGESYNEQFF.

This clonotype occurred many times. The chain combines TRBV7-6 with TRBJ2-7; no reliable D call. From germline, CDR1 is SGHVS and CDR2 FNYEAQ. The ends were cut back, 5 bases at V and 7 bases at J, with 15 bases in the middle. This CDR3 is built from 13 residues. CDR3 sequence: CASSRGTFLEQYF. In DNA form, the CDR3 reads TGTGCCAGCAGCCGAGGCACCTTCTTGGAGCAGTACTTC.

The chain employs TRBV20-1 and TRBJ2-3; 11 positions agree with TRBD2. Germline-derived CDR1 and CDR2 are DFQATT and SNEGSKA (reference sequence). Trimming took 0 bases from V and 3 from J; bases not matched to a gene: 17. The CDR3 is made up of 20 amino acids. This CDR3 is CSARDIGSSGGNYRTDTQYF. The DNA for the CDR3 is TGCAGTGCTAGAGATATCGGTTCTAGCGGGGGGAACTACAGAACAGATACGCAGTATTTT.

This clonotype was seen only a few times. The rearrangement links TRBV18 to TRBJ1-1, with TRBD1 as a possible D gene (5 bases). Trimming left V 7 bases short and J 1 base short, with 10 bases between. This CDR3 contains 13 residues. CDR1 is KGHSH, CDR2 LQKENI, per germline. The CDR3 reads CASCSTANTEAFF. The DNA of the CDR3 is TGTGCCAGCTGCTCGACAGCGAACACTGAAGCTTTCTTT. The full variable domain, completed using reference TRBV18 and TRBJ1-1, is NAGVMQNPRHLVRRRGQEARLRCSPMKGHSHVYWYRQLPEEGLKFMVYLQKENIIDESGMPKERFSAEFPKEGPSILRIQQVVRGDSAAYFCASCSTANTEAFFGQGTRLTVV.

This clonotype was counted ten times or more. The CDR3 loop reads CASSSGLAQDTQYF. The DNA of the CDR3 is TGTGCCAGCAGCTCCGGACTAGCACAGGATACGCAGTATTTT. V is TRBV4-2 and J is TRBJ2-3, with TRBD2 matching over 8 bases. J was trimmed by 6 bases and V by 5 bases; bases with no gene match: 7. In germline, CDR1 is LGHNA, CDR2 YNFKEQ. The CDR3 sequence is 14 residues long.

This clonotype was recorded at least ten times. V gene TRBV20-1 combines with J gene TRBJ1-1; no clear D gene. V gave up 0 bases and J gave up 0 bases, with 11 bases separating them. Germline CDR1 is DFQATT and CDR2 is SNEGSKA (reference sequence). The CDR3 totals 15 residues. Here the CDR3 reads CSARDQTPLNTEAFF. The CDR3 DNA reads as TGCAGTGCTAGAGATCAGACACCCTTGAACACTGAAGCTTTCTTT.

The chain uses TRBV18 and TRBJ2-4; D remains ambiguous. V lost 0 bases and J lost 8, with 8 bases in between. The CDR3 totals 13 residues. The germline CDR1 and CDR2 sequences are KGHSH and LQKENI. The CDR3 DNA sequence: TGTGCCAGCTCACCACCTTCCAGTTACATTCAGTACTTC. It codes for CASSPPSSYIQYF.

Comment on this clonotype: One end of the junction varies from germline; a read error may be responsible. This chain's CDR3 is CATSGSRVF. Here the CDR3 DNA reads TGTGCCACCAGTGGCTCTAGGGTCTTC. This chain uses TRBV24-1 with TRBJ2-1; D ambiguous. The CDR3 runs 9 residues. The V gene's germline CDR1 is KGHDR and CDR2 SFDVKD.

There are many counts of this clonotype. The rearrangement links TRBV30 to TRBJ2-3; D ambiguous. Germline values: CDR1 GTSNPN, CDR2 SVGIG (reference sequence). The V gene lost 3 bases and the J gene lost 2 bases, with 3 bases spanning the gap. This CDR3 has 11 residues. The CDR3 loop reads CAWSATDTQYF. For the CDR3, the DNA is TGTGCCTGGAGCGCCACAGATACGCAGTATTTT.

This clonotype was seen many times. The chain joins TRBV12-3 or TRBV12-4 to TRBJ1-1; D uncertain. Trimming removed 3 bases from V and 0 bases from J, with 8 bases in between. The CDR3 spans 14 residues. DNA for the CDR3: TGTGCCAGCAGTTTGGTAGGTGTGAACACTGAAGCTTTCTTT. Amino acid sequence: CASSLVGVNTEAFF.

The chain employs TRBV7-2 and TRBJ2-4, with 10 positions matching TRBD1. CDR1 and CDR2 (germline): SGHTA, FQGNSA. V dropped 4 bases and J dropped 11; count of bases not matched to a gene: 5. CDR3 length equals 13 residues. The CDR3 spells CASSSTGGGVQYF. In nucleotides, the CDR3 is TGTGCCAGCAGCTCGACAGGGGGCGGGGTTCAGTACTTC.

The table lists this clonotype with many counts. The chain links TRBV29-1 to TRBJ1-1; maybe TRBD1 (5 bases). Deletions cut 5 bases from V and 2 bases from J, with 12 bases between. The CDR3 is 13 residues long. Germline CDR1 reads SQVTM; CDR2 reads ANQGSEA. The CDR3 sequence is CSVTPGLNTEAFF. In nucleotides, the CDR3 is TGCAGCGTTACGCCAGGGTTAAACACTGAAGCTTTCTTT.

This clonotype was recorded at least ten times. This sequence joins TRBV29-1 and TRBJ1-1, with 8 positions matching TRBD1. CDR1 is SQVTM and CDR2 is ANQGSEA in the germline V gene. CDR3 size: 15 residues. After removal of 3 bases from V and 1 base from J, the junction contained 7 bases not matched to a gene. In nucleotides, the CDR3 is TGCAGCGTTGATCTCCAGGGGGCTCAGAACACTGAAGCTTTCTTT. It is translated as CSVDLQGAQNTEAFF.

This clonotype was seen a few times. This chain links TRBV11-2 with TRBJ2-4; D tentatively fits TRBD1 or TRBD2 (6 bases each). The CDR3 is 18 residues long. Trimming shortened V by 1 base and J by 1 base, and 17 bases separated the two germline ends. Per the germline V gene, CDR1 is SGHAT and CDR2 is FQNNGV. CDR3 region: CASSLVVWGASAKNIQYF. In DNA, the CDR3 is TGTGCCAGCAGCTTAGTAGTTTGGGGGGCGTCCGCCAAAAACATTCAGTACTTC.

V and J are TRBV5-4 and TRBJ1-2, with D maybe TRBD1 (6 bases). CDR3 length equals 15 residues. Germline V gene sequence: CDR1 SGHNT, CDR2 YYREEE (reference sequence). The V gene lost 4 bases and the J gene lost 2 bases, with 15 bases spanning the gap. CDR3 DNA sequence: TGTGCCAGCAGCCGATGGGACACCCCGAACTATGGCTACACCTTC. This codes for CASSRWDTPNYGYTF.

The sample holds a few counts of this clonotype. The chain joins TRBV7-6 to TRBJ2-2; perhaps TRBD2 as D (6 bases). The ends were cut back, 5 bases at V and 0 bases at J, with 13 bases in the middle. The germline V gene has CDR1 SGHVS and CDR2 FNYEAQ. CDR3 length: 16 amino acids. The CDR3 here is CASSRGLRANTGELFF. The CDR3 region has the DNA TGTGCCAGCAGCCGGGGGTTGCGGGCGAACACCGGGGAGCTGTTTTTT.

This clonotype was seen repeatedly, ten times or more. The chain uses TRBV6-5 and TRBJ1-2; 10 bases are a match to TRBD1. V lost 5 bases to trimming and J lost 7 bases; unmatched junction nucleotides: 7. This CDR3 has 14 amino acids. Looked up from germline, CDR1 is MNHEY and CDR2 is SVGAGI. The chain's CDR3 is CASSRDRGLGGYTF. CDR3 DNA: TGTGCCAGCAGTCGCGACAGGGGGCTAGGTGGCTACACCTTC.